These 30 T cell receptor beta chains were all obtained from the same sample, sequenced in a study of T cell changes during pregnancy in multiple sclerosis. The protocol was immunoSEQ multiplex PCR, while the TCRdb copy is restricted to in-frame clones and leaves out a portion. This table holds about 67,000 clones, roughly 90% found once. This material consisted of peripheral blood, taken in the second trimester of pregnancy. All receptors come from a female donor with multiple sclerosis, enrolled in a pregnancy study.

The rearrangement joins TRBV6-6 to TRBJ2-2, with D perhaps matching TRBD1 (5 bases). The V end lost 7 bases, the J end lost 1 base, and 10 bases lay between the germline ends. The germline CDR1 and CDR2 sequences are MNHNY and SVGAGI (reference sequence). CDR3 length: 14 amino acids. CDR3 DNA sequence: TGTGCCAGCACCTTAGACAGGAACACCGGGGAGCTGTTTTTT. Amino acids: CASTLDRNTGELFF.

J is TRBJ2-7 and V is TRBV5-1; TRBD2 aligns across 7 bases. Germline CDR1 is SGHRS and CDR2 is YFSETQ. Trimming removed 7 bases from V and 4 bases from J; junction bases left unmatched: 14. The CDR3 runs to 15 residues. CDR3 residues: CASGQGAGAWYEQYF. CDR3 sequence (DNA): TGCGCCAGCGGACAAGGGGCGGGAGCTTGGTACGAGCAGTACTTC. Complete variable domain (other parts from reference TRBV5-1 and TRBJ2-7): KAGVTQTPRYLIKTRGQQVTLSCSPISGHRSVSWYQQTPGQGLQFLFEYFSETQRNKGNFPGRFSGRQFSNSRSEMNVSTLELGDSALYLCASGQGAGAWYEQYFGPGTRLTVT.

A remark on this clone: The sample holds other DNA sequences that translate to the same CDR3. The rearrangement joins TRBV9 to TRBJ2-2; 14 nucleotides line up with TRBD2. After removal of 0 bases from V and 0 bases from J, the junction contained 10 bases not matched to a gene. CDR3 length equals 21 residues. Germline CDR1 is SGDLS and CDR2 is YYNGEE. CDR3 DNA sequence: TGTGCCAGCAGCGTAGACCACCCTGGACTAGCGGGGGGATCGAACACCGGGGAGCTGTTTTTT. It yields the protein CASSVDHPGLAGGSNTGELFF.

The V and J genes are TRBV10-1 and TRBJ1-2, with 7 bases that match TRBD1. Germline V gene data show CDR1 as WNHNN and CDR2 as SYGVQD (reference sequence). Germline trimming cut 5 bases from V and 3 bases from J; bases unmatched to any gene: 3. The CDR3 runs 13 residues. This chain's CDR3 is CASSQDRDYGYTF. As DNA, the CDR3 is TGCGCCAGCAGTCAAGACAGGGACTATGGCTACACCTTC.

This chain connects TRBV7-2 to TRBJ1-2; 10 bases fit TRBD1. Trimming at V came to 9 bases and at J to 2 bases, leaving 3 bases not matched to a gene. CDR3 length: 13 residues. CDR1 is SGHTA, CDR2 FQGNSA, per germline. CDR3 region: CASPDRGNYGYTF. DNA for the CDR3: TGTGCCAGTCCGGACAGGGGGAACTATGGCTACACCTTC.

The rearrangement links TRBV5-1 to TRBJ2-6, with 8 nucleotides matching TRBD1. The CDR3 sequence is 16 residues long. The ends lost 0 bases at V and 3 bases at J; junction bases unmatched: 2. From germline, CDR1 is SGHRS and CDR2 YFSETQ. This chain's CDR3 is CASSLEGQGGANVLTF. The CDR3 DNA is TGCGCCAGCAGCTTGGAAGGACAGGGTGGGGCCAACGTCCTGACTTTC.

This sequence joins TRBV27 and TRBJ1-2; D not certain. This CDR3 is built from 12 residues. The V end was cut by 5 bases, the J end by 5 bases, with 9 bases between. Germline-derived CDR1 and CDR2 are MNHEY and SMNVEV (reference sequence). CDR3 amino acids: CASSPTGYGYTF. As DNA, the CDR3 is TGTGCCAGCAGTCCTACGGGGTATGGCTACACCTTC.

V and J are TRBV6-4 and TRBJ2-2, with D tentatively TRBD2 (6 bases). The germline CDR1 and CDR2 sequences are MRHNA and SNTAGT. The CDR3 runs 14 residues. Trimming cost V 5 bases and J 6 bases, with 13 bases left between them. The DNA of the CDR3 is TGTGCCAGCAGTACCGGGACTCCCCCCGGGGAGCTGTTTTTT. Translating it yields CASSTGTPPGELFF.

This sequence joins TRBV20-1 and TRBJ2-7; D not certain. Germline V gene lookup returns CDR1 DFQATT and CDR2 SNEGSKA (reference sequence). Trimming took 8 bases from V and 2 from J, leaving 10 bases between them. The CDR3 spans 11 residues. Written as DNA, the CDR3 is TGCAGTATTTCTAAAGCCTACGAGCAGTACTTC. Amino acid sequence: CSISKAYEQYF.

The V call is TRBV30, the J call TRBJ2-7; 9 bases align to TRBD2. Per the germline V gene, CDR1 is GTSNPN and CDR2 is SVGIG (reference sequence). The CDR3 totals 15 residues. The junction had 14 bases not matched to a gene; V was cut back by 4 bases and J by 7 bases. The CDR3 DNA follows: TGTGCCTGGACCTTGTTGGCGGGGGGGCCGGGTGAGCAGTACTTC. Protein: CAWTLLAGGPGEQYF.

The chain links TRBV19 to TRBJ2-5, with 11 bases lining up with TRBD2. The V and J ends lost 8 bases and 1 base, in that order; junction bases with no gene match: 3. The CDR3 extends over 14 amino acids. Germline CDR1 LNHDA, CDR2 SQIVND (reference sequence). CDR3 DNA sequence: TGTGCCAGTGCTAGCGGGAGGACCCAAGAGACCCAGTACTTC. Encoded protein: CASASGRTQETQYF.

The chain couples TRBV2 to TRBJ1-1; 8 positions match TRBD1. Germline CDR1 SNHLY, CDR2 FYNNEI. V lost 7 bases to trimming and J lost 6 bases; unmatched junction nucleotides: 13. This CDR3 region has 15 residues. CDR3 sequence (DNA): TGTGCCAGCATTGGTCAGGGGGCTTTTAACGCTGAAGCTTTCTTT. Protein product: CASIGQGAFNAEAFF.

This clone was counted a single time. The J gene is TRBJ2-7, the V gene TRBV27; D might be TRBD2 (6 bases). The V and J ends lost 5 bases and 2 bases respectively, with 16 bases between them. The CDR3 sequence is 15 residues long. The germline V gene encodes CDR1 MNHEY and CDR2 SMNVEV (reference sequence). CDR3 in amino acids: CASSPRGSGTYEQYF. The CDR3 DNA reads TGTGCCAGCAGTCCCCGGGGGAGCGGTACCTACGAGCAGTACTTC.

This clone showed up just once. The rearrangement uses TRBV15 and TRBJ1-1; tentative D call: TRBD1 (5 bases). The CDR3 contains 14 residues. The germline CDR1 and CDR2 sequences are LNHNV and YYDKDF (reference sequence). Trimming removed 5 bases at V and 1 base at J, with 11 bases between. The CDR3 coding sequence is TGTGCCACCAGCGTAAGCGGGGCGAACACTGAAGCTTTCTTT. Its protein is CATSVSGANTEAFF.

The rearrangement uses TRBV19 and TRBJ2-7; TRBD1 agrees at 8 bases. The ends lost 5 bases at V and 4 bases at J; junction bases unmatched: 16. CDR3 length equals 17 residues. Per germline, CDR1 LNHDA and CDR2 SQIVND (reference sequence). CDR3: CASSPTGQDFLLYEQYF. CDR3 nucleotides: TGTGCCAGTAGTCCCACGGGACAGGACTTTCTCCTATACGAGCAGTACTTC.

The chain is built from TRBV5-5 and TRBJ2-6; TRBD1 matches at 7 bases. This CDR3 has 16 amino acids. With 0 bases clipped from V and 2 bases from J, the junction kept 2 bases outside the gene matches. Per germline, CDR1 SGHKS and CDR2 YYEKEE (reference sequence). The CDR3 is CASSLAGTAGANVLTF. CDR3 nucleotide sequence: TGTGCCAGCAGCTTGGCCGGGACAGCTGGGGCCAACGTCCTGACTTTC.

The chain has TRBV9 and TRBJ1-2; D unclear. Per germline, CDR1 SGDLS and CDR2 YYNGEE. The V end lost 0 bases, the J end lost 0 bases, and 15 bases lay between the germline ends. The CDR3 runs to 17 residues. For the CDR3, the DNA is TGTGCCAGCAGCGTAGATATGATGGGCAGGTCTAACTATGGCTACACCTTC. This gives the protein CASSVDMMGRSNYGYTF. Looking up the rest from reference TRBV9 and TRBJ1-2 gives the full variable domain: DSGVTQTPKHLITATGQRVTLRCSPRSGDLSVYWYQQSLDQGLQFLIQYYNGEERAKGNILERFSAQQFPDLHSELNLSSLELGDSALYFCASSVDMMGRSNYGYTFGSGTRLTVV.

V gene TRBV29-1 combines with J gene TRBJ2-2; no clear D. The CDR3 has 12 amino acids. Germline CDR1 is SQVTM and CDR2 is ANQGSEA. V shed 7 bases and J shed 2 bases, with 8 bases lying between them. The CDR3 DNA reads TGCAGCGGGCGGATAAACACCGGGGAGCTGTTTTTT. It translates to CSGRINTGELFF.

The V and J genes are TRBV19 and TRBJ1-4; 10 bases match TRBD1. From germline, CDR1 is LNHDA and CDR2 SQIVND (reference sequence). V lost 5 bases to trimming and J lost 8 bases; unmatched junction nucleotides: 11. CDR3 length equals 16 residues. The CDR3 nucleotides are TGTGCCAGTAGTGACCCCGGGACAGGGGCCGAGGAAAAACTGTTTTTT. Amino acids: CASSDPGTGAEEKLFF.

This clone was counted a few times. The chain's CDR3 is CASSLGALGLETQYF. As DNA, the CDR3 is TGTGCCAGCAGCTTAGGAGCGTTGGGGCTAGAGACCCAGTACTTC. The V call is TRBV7-6, the J call TRBJ2-5; D may be TRBD1 (5 bases). Germline V gene lookup returns CDR1 SGHVS and CDR2 FNYEAQ. The CDR3 consists of 15 residues. V gave up 1 base and J gave up 4 bases, with 13 bases separating them. Filled out from reference TRBV7-6 and TRBJ2-5, the complete variable domain reads GAGVSQSPRYKVTKRGQDVALRCDPISGHVSLYWYRQALGQGPEFLTYFNYEAQQDKSGLPNDRFSAERPEGSISTLTIQRTEQRDSAMYRCASSLGALGLETQYFGPGTRLLVL.

V usage is TRBV29-1 and J usage is TRBJ1-4; tentatively, D is TRBD1 (6 bases). Germline V gene data show CDR1 as SQVTM and CDR2 as ANQGSEA. Trimming took 5 bases from V and 2 from J, leaving 12 bases between them. The CDR3 contains 14 residues. The CDR3 DNA is TGCAGCGTTAGGGGGGGATTTACTAATGAAAAACTGTTTTTT. Residues: CSVRGGFTNEKLFF.

The rearrangement uses TRBV5-6 and TRBJ2-3, with no clear D. This CDR3 spans 13 amino acids. The germline gives CDR1 SGHDT, CDR2 YYEEEE. Trimming took 2 bases from V and 0 from J, leaving 4 bases between them. CDR3 amino acids: CASSFLSTDTQYF. The DNA of the CDR3 is TGTGCCAGCAGCTTCCTCAGCACAGATACGCAGTATTTT.

The chain links TRBV28 to TRBJ2-1; 9 bases agree with TRBD2. This CDR3 contains 17 residues. Trimming took 7 bases from V and 0 from J; bases not matched to a gene: 10. Germline V gene data show CDR1 as MDHEN and CDR2 as SYDVKM. CDR3 residues: CASIGTSSLSSYNEQFF. The DNA of the CDR3 is TGTGCCAGCATCGGGACTAGCTCCTTGAGCTCCTACAATGAGCAGTTCTTC. The full variable domain, in which reference TRBV28 and TRBJ2-1 provide the parts outside the CDR3, is DVKVTQSSRYLVKRTGEKVFLECVQDMDHENMFWYRQDPGLGLRLIYFSYDVKMKEKGDIPEGYSVSREKKERFSLILESASTNQTSMYLCASIGTSSLSSYNEQFFGPGTRLTVL.

V is TRBV29-1 and J is TRBJ1-5; D possibly corresponds to TRBD1 (5 bases). CDR1 is SQVTM and CDR2 is ANQGSEA in the germline V gene. The V end lost 6 bases, the J end lost 6 bases, and 18 bases lay between the germline ends. The CDR3 has 14 residues. The CDR3 is CSVALKGGGQPQHF. The CDR3 DNA reads as TGCAGCGTCGCTCTTAAGGGCGGGGGTCAGCCCCAGCATTTT. Combining the CDR3 with reference TRBV29-1 and TRBJ1-5 gives the whole variable domain SAVISQKPSRDICQRGTSLTIQCQVDSQVTMMFWYRQQPGQSLTLIATANQGSEATYESGFVIDKFPISRPNLTFSTLTVSNMSPEDSSIYLCSVALKGGGQPQHFGDGTRLSIL.

This clone was detected only once. J is TRBJ1-5 and V is TRBV21-1; TRBD1 is the table's D call and was not checked against the DNA. TRBV21-1 is recorded as a pseudogene. CDR3 length: 16 amino acids. The CDR3 bases are TGTGCCAGCAGCAAAGGTACTGGGGACAGCGATCAGCCCCAGCATTTT. The encoded protein is CASSKGTGDSDQPQHF.

This chain joins TRBV19 and TRBJ2-5; 7 positions agree with TRBD2. This CDR3 spans 14 amino acids. The germline gives CDR1 LNHDA, CDR2 SQIVND (reference sequence). V lost 3 bases and J lost 2; bases outside the gene matches: 3. The CDR3 nucleotides are TGTGCCAGTAGTATCACTAGCGCTCAAGAGACCCAGTACTTC. Translation gives CASSITSAQETQYF. Full variable domain (remainder filled in from reference TRBV19 and TRBJ2-5): DGGITQSPKYLFRKEGQNVTLSCEQNLNHDAMYWYRQDPGQGLRLIYYSQIVNDFQKGDIAEGYSVSREKKESFPLTVTSAQKNPTAFYLCASSITSAQETQYFGPGTRLLVL.

This chain uses TRBV5-1 with TRBJ2-1, with TRBD2 identical over 11 bases. The CDR3 spans 16 residues. Germline loops: CDR1 SGHRS, CDR2 YFSETQ. The trim removed 4 bases at V and 5 bases at J, leaving 8 bases unmatched. Here the CDR3 DNA reads TGCGCCAGCAGCCTGAGTCCTAGCGGGGGGCACAATGAGCAGTTCTTC. Residues: CASSLSPSGGHNEQFF.

This chain connects TRBV6-5 to TRBJ1-4, with D possibly TRBD1 on 6 matching bases. Germline lookup yields CDR1 MNHEY and CDR2 SVGAGI. Trimming removed 6 bases at V and 8 bases at J, with 16 bases between. The CDR3 consists of 14 residues. CDR3 coding DNA: TGTGCCAGCAGCCAAACAGGGTTTGGGGAAAAACTGTTTTTT. Translation: CASSQTGFGEKLFF.

The chain carries TRBV5-1 and TRBJ2-2; 7 bases line up with TRBD1. Germline lookup yields CDR1 SGHRS and CDR2 YFSETQ. The CDR3 covers 16 residues. V gave up 2 bases and J gave up 3 bases; unmatched junction bases: 7. The CDR3 spells CASSLDRDRDTGELFF. The CDR3 DNA is TGCGCCAGCAGCTTAGACAGGGATCGTGACACCGGGGAGCTGTTTTTT.

The chain carries TRBV30 and TRBJ2-5, with TRBD1 as a possible D gene (6 bases). CDR1 is GTSNPN and CDR2 is SVGIG in the germline V gene (reference sequence). This CDR3 comprises 13 residues. Trimming cost V 4 bases and J 1 base, with 10 bases left between them. This chain's CDR3 is CAWTGTSQETQYF. The CDR3 coding sequence is TGTGCCTGGACCGGGACAAGCCAAGAGACCCAGTACTTC.